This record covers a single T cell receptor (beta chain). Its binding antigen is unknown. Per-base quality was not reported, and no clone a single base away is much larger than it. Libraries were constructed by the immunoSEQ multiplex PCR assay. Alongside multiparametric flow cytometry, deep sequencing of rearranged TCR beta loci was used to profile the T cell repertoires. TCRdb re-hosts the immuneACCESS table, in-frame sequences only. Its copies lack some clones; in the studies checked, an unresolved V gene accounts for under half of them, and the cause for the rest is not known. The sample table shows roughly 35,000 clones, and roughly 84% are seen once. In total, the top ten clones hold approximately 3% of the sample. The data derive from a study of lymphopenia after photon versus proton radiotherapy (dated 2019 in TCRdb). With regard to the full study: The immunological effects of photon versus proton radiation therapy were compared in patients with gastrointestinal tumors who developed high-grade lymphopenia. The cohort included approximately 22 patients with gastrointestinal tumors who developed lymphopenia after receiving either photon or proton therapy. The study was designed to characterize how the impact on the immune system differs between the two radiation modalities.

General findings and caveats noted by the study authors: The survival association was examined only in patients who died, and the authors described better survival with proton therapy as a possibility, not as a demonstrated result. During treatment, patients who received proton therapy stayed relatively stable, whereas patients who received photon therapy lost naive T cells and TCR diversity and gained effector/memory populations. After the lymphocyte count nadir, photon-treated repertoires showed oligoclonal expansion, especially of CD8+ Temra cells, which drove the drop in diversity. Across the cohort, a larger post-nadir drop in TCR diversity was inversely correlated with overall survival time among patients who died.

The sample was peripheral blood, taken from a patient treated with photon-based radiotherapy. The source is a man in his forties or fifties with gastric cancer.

The CDR3 reads CASSLARLLSEETQYF. DNA sequence: TGTGCCAGCAGCTTAGCGCGGCTCCTCTCGGAAGAGACCCAGTACTTC. The chain is made from TRBV7-9 and TRBJ2-5, with the identity of the D gene unclear. Deletion took 0 bases off V and 3 bases off J, with a span of 14 bases between the germline ends. The germline V gene (reference sequence) supplies CDR1 SEHNR and CDR2 FQNEAQ. Taken from cysteine to phenylalanine, the CDR3 has 16 residues. Left in the record is the CDR3 DNA by itself, 48 bases read in frame from the first base.